The sequence of this TCR beta chain was determined in a study of beta chain features in type 1 diabetes. Overall study context: Examination of sorted cells across all samples involved about 100,000,000 cells.

Sequenced material consisted of expressed TCRB transcripts (all of the isolated RNA was reverse transcribed). TCRdb's copy holds only in-frame clones and misses some; the assay was immunoSEQ multiplex PCR. The sample includes a few hundred thousand clones, about 13% of them seen just once. This clone was detected only a few times. Its specificity is unknown. General observations from the study: Shorter TCRB CDR3s, moderately but significantly so, marked every one of the four CD4+ subsets in Type 1 diabetes patients.

Sequenced input: naive CD4+ T cells from blood. The clonotype comes from a woman under 30 with type 1 diabetes.

DNA for the CDR3: TGTGCCGCCAAAAGACAGGGGGGTACTGAAGCTTTCTTT. Translation: CAAKRQGGTEAFF. The V call is TRBV13, the J call TRBJ1-1; 9 bases line up with TRBD1. The CDR3 runs 13 residues. Germline CDR1 reads PRHDT; CDR2 reads FYEKMQ (reference sequence). Trimming removed 11 bases from V and 5 bases from J; junction bases left unmatched: 9.